This T cell receptor (beta chain) comes out of a study of cytomegalovirus exposure and HLA in healthy donors. Study information: An earlier analysis found under 130 million unique TCR beta sequences from around 180 million T cells.

60 Vbeta and 13 Jbeta primers were used in PCR. Sequencing used immunoSEQ multiplex PCR; TCRdb keeps in-frame clones, though not all of them. This table holds around 150,000 clones, nearly 90% found once. This clone was counted a single time. The clonotype originates from a woman between 40 and 50 years old in good health and CMV-seronegative. Material for sequencing was PBMCs.

The CDR3 nucleotides are TGCGCCAGCAGCTGGGGCGGCTTAGGGTCACCCCTCCACTTT. Protein: CASSWGGLGSPLHF. The chain uses TRBV5-1 and TRBJ1-6; D perhaps matches TRBD1 (5 bases). This CDR3 contains 14 residues. The ends were cut back, 3 bases at V and 10 bases at J, with 14 bases in the middle. CDR1 and CDR2 from the germline V gene are SGHRS and YFSETQ. The variable domain in full, completed from reference TRBV5-1 and TRBJ1-6, reads KAGVTQTPRYLIKTRGQQVTLSCSPISGHRSVSWYQQTPGQGLQFLFEYFSETQRNKGNFPGRFSGRQFSNSRSEMNVSTLELGDSALYLCASSWGGLGSPLHFGNGTRLTVT.